This T cell receptor beta chain was observed in a study of cytomegalovirus exposure and HLA in healthy donors. PCR used 60 Vbeta primers and 13 Jbeta primers. TCRdb keeps only in-frame clones here, not all; method: immunoSEQ multiplex PCR. Reported are around 210,000 clones; the ten largest clones contain over 0.95%. The CDR3 sequence is 16 residues long. Germline V lookup: CDR1 SNHLY, CDR2 FYNNEI. The V segment lost 3 bases and the J segment 7 bases; nucleotides outside the gene matches: 9. The receptor's source is a girl aged 2 to 9 in good health and CMV-seropositive. The sample comprised PBMCs. V gene TRBV2 combines with J gene TRBJ2-1, with 10 bases lining up with TRBD2. The CDR3 is CASSDRLAGEGNEQFF. CDR3 sequence (DNA): TGTGCCAGCAGTGATCGGCTAGCGGGAGAGGGTAATGAGCAGTTCTTC.